The 3 T cell receptor beta chains below were found in one sample sequenced in a study of T cell responses to AZD1222 COVID-19 vaccine (dated by TCRdb to the early 2020s). This specimen's time point label, per the study, means: about 28 days (+/-7) after the second vaccine dose. To prepare the library, the immunoSEQ multiplex PCR assay was applied. In its TCRdb copy, this immuneACCESS table keeps in-frame sequences only and misses some clones. Where compared with another copy, unresolved V genes explain less than half of these, and the others have no known cause. The sample includes around 110,000 clones, with about 90% observed a single time. Of the sample, around 4.7% is held by the ten largest clones. This specimen consisted of peripheral blood, obtained 28 days after the second AZD1222 dose. The receptor source for this set is an adult who received the AZD1222 COVID-19 vaccine.

This clone showed up just once. The rearrangement links TRBV28 to TRBJ2-7, with D unclear. Germline CDR1 MDHEN, CDR2 SYDVKM. The CDR3 runs to 12 residues. V lost 5 bases, J lost 5 bases, and 10 bases lay in between. CDR3 bases: TGTGCCAGCAGTGTAACCCGGGACGAGCAGTACTTC. This translates into CASSVTRDEQYF.

The chain joins TRBV27 to TRBJ2-7; TRBD1 matches 9 bases. Germline CDR1 MNHEY, CDR2 SMNVEV (reference sequence). Trimming took 4 bases from V and 2 from J; bases not matched to a gene: 3. This CDR3 is built from 14 residues. The CDR3 coding sequence is TGTGCCAGCAGTTACGGGACAGGGCCCTACGAGCAGTACTTC. It encodes CASSYGTGPYEQYF.

The chain employs TRBV12-2 and TRBJ1-4; the tabulated D call, TRBD1, remains unverified against the DNA. TRBV12-2 is a recognized pseudogene. The CDR3 consists of 16 residues. CDR3 nucleotides: TGTGCAAGTCGCTTCACCACCGGGACAGGGAATGAAAAACTGTTTTTT. The encoded protein is CASRFTTGTGNEKLFF.